The present TCR beta chain was sequenced within a study of T-cell reconstitution after alpha-beta-depleted transplantation in children. The junction had 5 bases not matched to a gene; V was cut back by 3 bases and J by 2 bases. The germline CDR1 and CDR2 sequences are MGHDK and SYGVNS. This CDR3 spans 16 amino acids. The TCRbeta library incorporated unique molecular identifiers. TCRdb called the PCR reads again in MiXCR, with one record for every CDR3 protein. The table includes around 370,000 distinct CDR3 sequences, under 13% detected once. This TCR was recovered from a human donor who donated a stem cell graft to a child with acute lymphoblastic leukemia. The chain couples TRBV25-1 to TRBJ2-1; 9 bases are shared with TRBD1. The specimen was PBMCs from the stem cell graft donor, collected from the stem cell graft. CDR3 sequence reads: CASSDPGTGTYNEQFF. CDR3 nucleotide sequence: TGTGCCAGCAGTGACCCCGGGACAGGGACCTACAATGAGCAGTTCTTC.